This T cell receptor (beta chain) was sequenced during a study of blood T cell repertoires in COVID-19. The CDR3 is 15 residues long. V dropped 1 base and J dropped 5 bases, with 12 bases sitting between them. Germline assignment: CDR1 SGHNT and CDR2 YENEEA. Sequenced by immunoSEQ multiplex PCR; TCRdb stores in-frame clones only, minus some. The sample contains roughly 140,000 clones, over 80% of which appear only once. The source material was PBMCs or T cells enriched from blood (not recorded which). The receptor was derived from a woman aged 40 to 50 who had recovered from COVID-19. V usage is TRBV11-3 and J usage is TRBJ2-1, with D possibly matching TRBD1 (5 bases). CDR3 DNA sequence: TGTGCCAGCAGCTTAGTGGCAGGGTCCCACAATGAGCAGTTCTTC. This sequence encodes CASSLVAGSHNEQFF.